This T cell receptor (beta chain) was profiled in a study of identifying expanded T cells in peripheral blood. This clone was seen just once. Collection occurred without any documented infections or immune events in donors. Using immunoSEQ multiplex PCR, the repertoire was profiled, and TCRdb retains in-frame clones only, with some absent. This table has about 90,000 clones, roughly 88% appearing once. The CDR3 extends over 14 amino acids. From germline, CDR1 is MNHEY and CDR2 SMNVEV (reference sequence). V lost 6 bases, J lost 6 bases, and 11 bases stayed unmatched. The chain couples TRBV27 to TRBJ2-7; 7 bases are a match to TRBD1. The sequencing input was blood. The origin of this receptor is a person between 18 and 75 years old in good health. The CDR3 is CASRGAGGILEQYF. CDR3 DNA sequence: TGTGCCAGCAGAGGGGCAGGGGGAATCCTCGAGCAGTACTTC.